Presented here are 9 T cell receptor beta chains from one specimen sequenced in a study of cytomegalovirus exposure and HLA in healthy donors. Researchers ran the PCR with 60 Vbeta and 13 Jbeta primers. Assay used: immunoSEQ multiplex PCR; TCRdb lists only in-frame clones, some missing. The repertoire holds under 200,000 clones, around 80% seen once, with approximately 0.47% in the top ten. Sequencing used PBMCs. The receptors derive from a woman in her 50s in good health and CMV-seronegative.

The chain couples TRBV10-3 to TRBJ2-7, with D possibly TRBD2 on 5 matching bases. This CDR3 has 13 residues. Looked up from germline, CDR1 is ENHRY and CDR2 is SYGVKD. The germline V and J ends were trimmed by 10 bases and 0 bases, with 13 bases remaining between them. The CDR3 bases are TGTGCCACCAGAACCGGGAACTCCTACGAGCAGTACTTC. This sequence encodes CATRTGNSYEQYF.

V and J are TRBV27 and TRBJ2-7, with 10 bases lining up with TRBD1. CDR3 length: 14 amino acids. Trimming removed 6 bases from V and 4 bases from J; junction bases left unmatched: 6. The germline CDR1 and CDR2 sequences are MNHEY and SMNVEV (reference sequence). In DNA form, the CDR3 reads TGTGCCAGCAGCCCGACAGGGGGCGCGTACGAGCAGTACTTC. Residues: CASSPTGGAYEQYF.

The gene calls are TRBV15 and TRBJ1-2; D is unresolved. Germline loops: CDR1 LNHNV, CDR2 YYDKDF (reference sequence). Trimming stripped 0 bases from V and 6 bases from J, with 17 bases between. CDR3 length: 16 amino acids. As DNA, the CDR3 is TGTGCCACCAGCAGAGATAAGGAGCCAAGGAAGAATGGCTACACCTTC. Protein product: CATSRDKEPRKNGYTF.

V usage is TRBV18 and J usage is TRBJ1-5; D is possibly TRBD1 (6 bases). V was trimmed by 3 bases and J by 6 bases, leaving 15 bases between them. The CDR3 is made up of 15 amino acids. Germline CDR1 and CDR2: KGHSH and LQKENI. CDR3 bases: TGTGCCAGCTCACCTCGAGGGGGGGTCGGTCAGCCCCAGCATTTT. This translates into CASSPRGGVGQPQHF.

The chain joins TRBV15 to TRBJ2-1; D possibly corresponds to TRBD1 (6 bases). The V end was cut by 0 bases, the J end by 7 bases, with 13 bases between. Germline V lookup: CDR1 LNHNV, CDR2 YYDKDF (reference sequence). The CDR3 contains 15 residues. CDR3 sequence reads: CATSREITGFNEQFF. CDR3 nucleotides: TGTGCCACCAGCAGAGAGATCACAGGGTTTAATGAGCAGTTCTTC.

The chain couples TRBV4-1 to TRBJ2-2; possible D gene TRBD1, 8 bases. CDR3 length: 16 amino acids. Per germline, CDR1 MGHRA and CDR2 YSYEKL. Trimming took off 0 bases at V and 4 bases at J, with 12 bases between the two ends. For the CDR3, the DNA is TGCGCCAGCAGCCAAGAACAGGGGGGGGTCACCGGGGAGCTGTTTTTT. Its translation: CASSQEQGGVTGELFF.

CDR3 sequence: CAWRIVRGTGNTIYF. The CDR3 DNA reads as TGTGCCTGGAGAATAGTCCGGGGAACTGGAAACACCATATATTTT. The chain links TRBV30 to TRBJ1-3, with D unclear. CDR1 and CDR2 from the germline V gene are GTSNPN and SVGIG (reference sequence). V was clipped by 3 bases and J by 2 bases, with 14 bases between them. CDR3 size: 15 residues.

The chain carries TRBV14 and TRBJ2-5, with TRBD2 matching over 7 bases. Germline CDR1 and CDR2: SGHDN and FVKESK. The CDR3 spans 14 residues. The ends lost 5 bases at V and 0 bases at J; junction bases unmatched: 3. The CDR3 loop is CASSVRGNQETQYF. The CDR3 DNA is TGTGCCAGCAGCGTGCGGGGGAACCAAGAGACCCAGTACTTC.

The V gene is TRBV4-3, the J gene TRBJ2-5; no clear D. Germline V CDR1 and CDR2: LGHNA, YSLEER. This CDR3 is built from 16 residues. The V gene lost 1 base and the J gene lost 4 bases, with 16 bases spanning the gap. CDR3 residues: CASSQVPRRMGETQYF. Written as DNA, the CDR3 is TGCGCCAGCAGCCAAGTTCCCCGCAGGATGGGAGAGACCCAGTACTTC.